This T cell receptor beta chain appears in the sequencing data of a study of shared clonotypes between healthy human individuals. Some clones are missing from TCRdb's copy, which holds only in-frame ones; the method was immunoSEQ multiplex PCR. The table has roughly 590,000 clones, roughly 96% seen once. It was CD45RO-negative cells, positively selected for CCR7, that made up naive CD8 cells, with terminally differentiated effector memory CD45RA+ cells excluded. The CDR3 loop spans 15 amino acids. Germline loops: CDR1 SEHNR, CDR2 FQNEAQ (reference sequence). V lost 5 bases, J lost 7 bases, and 9 bases stayed unmatched.

The V and J genes are TRBV7-9 and TRBJ2-1; 9 bases are a match to TRBD1. Sequencing input: naive CD8+ T cells sorted from blood. The sequence came from a woman younger than 45 in good health. The CDR3 region is CASSPGQGMLNEQFF. For the CDR3, the DNA is TGTGCCAGCAGCCCCGGACAGGGGATGTTGAATGAGCAGTTCTTC. The full variable domain, rest sourced from reference TRBV7-9 and TRBJ2-1, is DTGVSQNPRHKITKRGQNVTFRCDPISEHNRLYWYRQTLGQGPEFLTYFQNEAQLEKSRLLSDRFSAERPKGSFSTLEIQRTEQGDSAMYLCASSPGQGMLNEQFFGPGTRLTVL.